A selection of T cell receptor beta chains follows, all from one sample in a study of T cells in Graves' hyperthyroidism and ophthalmopathy. TCRdb recomputed calls from the multiplex PCR reads with MiXCR, one row per CDR3 protein. The sample includes around 340,000 distinct CDR3 sequences, over 15% of them seen just once. The material sequenced was blood. These receptors were taken from a woman aged 40 to 49 with Graves' ophthalmopathy. Both conserved end residues are part of each CDR3. The order of the fields is D gene, clone size, J gene, V gene, CDR3 protein, CDR3 DNA. The D gene is left open where the match is weak. Clone size is shown for a subset of rows, as once, few, many or a class of expanded clone.

D: TRBD2
size: few
J: TRBJ2-2
V: TRBV27
CDR3: CASGLSPGTSGKAGELFF
DNA: TGTGCCAGCGGATTGAGCCCCGGGACTAGCGGGAAGGCCGGGGAGCTGTTTTTT

D: TRBD2
size: many
J: TRBJ2-5
V: TRBV7-8
CDR3: CASSLGRSGRRETQYF
DNA: TGTGCCAGCAGCTTAGGTCGGAGCGGGAGACGGGAGACCCAGTACTTC

D: NA
size: many
J: TRBJ2-6
V: TRBV15
CDR3: CATSARSSGANVLTF
DNA: TGTGCCACCAGCGCACGGAGCTCTGGGGCCAACGTCCTGACTTTC

D: NA
size: many
J: TRBJ1-1
V: TRBV12-3/TRBV12-4
CDR3: CASRHREDTEAFF
DNA: TGTGCCAGCAGGCACAGGGAGGACACTGAAGCTTTCTTT

D: NA
size: many
J: TRBJ2-1
V: TRBV7-3
CDR3: CASSLIGGVLQFF
DNA: TGTGCCAGCAGCTTAATAGGGGGAGTGCTGCAGTTCTTC

D: NA
size: many
J: TRBJ1-1
V: TRBV10-3
CDR3: CAITPTGTEAFF
DNA: TGTGCCATCACCCCGACAGGAACTGAAGCTTTCTTT

D: NA
size: many
J: TRBJ1-2
V: TRBV6-5
CDR3: CASSTGPRNYGYTF
DNA: TGTGCCAGCAGTACAGGACCGCGAAACTATGGCTACACCTTC

D: NA
size: many
J: TRBJ1-1
V: TRBV19
CDR3: CASRIDRDTEAFF
DNA: TGTGCCAGTCGCATCGACCGGGACACTGAAGCTTTCTTT

D: NA
size: many
J: TRBJ1-1
V: TRBV27
CDR3: CASRSTQPSKETEAFF
DNA: TGTGCCAGCAGATCGACTCAACCTTCAAAAGAGACTGAAGCTTTCTTT

D: TRBD2
size: many
J: TRBJ2-7
V: TRBV11-1
CDR3: CASSLSGTSGHYEQYF
DNA: TGTGCCAGCAGCTTGTCCGGGACTAGCGGGCACTACGAGCAGTACTTC

D: NA
size: few
J: TRBJ2-1
V: TRBV28
CDR3: CASSWRGRADYNEQFF
DNA: TGTGCCAGCAGTTGGAGGGGGCGCGCGGATTACAATGAGCAGTTCTTC

D: NA
size: NA
J: TRBJ1-2
V: TRBV19
CDR3: CASSFTRASGGANYGYTF
DNA: TGTGCCAGTAGTTTTACTCGGGCCTCCGGAGGGGCTAACTATGGCTACACCTTC

D: NA
size: many
J: TRBJ1-5
V: TRBV27
CDR3: CASSLSATAVGQPQHF
DNA: TGTGCCAGCAGTTTATCTGCGACAGCCGTGGGTCAGCCCCAGCATTTT

D: NA
size: many
J: TRBJ2-5
V: TRBV27
CDR3: CAILLNPGGETQYF
DNA: TGTGCCATCCTCTTGAACCCCGGCGGGGAGACCCAGTACTTC

D: TRBD2
size: many
J: TRBJ2-7
V: TRBV11-2
CDR3: CASSRTESSGSFHEQYF
DNA: TGTGCCAGCAGCCGGACCGAATCTAGCGGGAGCTTCCACGAGCAGTACTTC

D: TRBD1
size: many
J: TRBJ2-7
V: TRBV5-1
CDR3: CASRELTALTGASEQYF
DNA: TGCGCCAGCAGGGAACTTACTGCCTTGACAGGGGCGAGCGAGCAGTACTTC

D: TRBD1
size: many
J: TRBJ1-1
V: TRBV2
CDR3: CASSPQGAANTEAFF
DNA: TGTGCCAGCTCCCCCCAGGGGGCGGCGAACACTGAAGCTTTCTTT

D: TRBD1
size: many
J: TRBJ1-1
V: TRBV6-2/TRBV6-3
CDR3: CASSRYGTGRTEAFF
DNA: TGTGCCAGCTCTCGTTACGGGACAGGTAGGACTGAAGCTTTCTTT

D: NA
size: many
J: TRBJ1-1
V: TRBV6-1
CDR3: CASTPGRLNTEAFF
DNA: TGTGCCAGCACTCCGGGGAGGCTGAACACTGAAGCTTTCTTT

D: NA
size: many
J: TRBJ2-2
V: TRBV6-4
CDR3: CASGETNTGELFF
DNA: TGTGCCAGCGGAGAAACGAACACCGGGGAGCTGTTTTTT

D: NA
size: many
J: TRBJ1-3
V: TRBV30
CDR3: CAWSVKRAGNTIYF
DNA: TGTGCCTGGAGTGTCAAAAGGGCTGGAAACACCATATATTTT

D: TRBD1
size: many
J: TRBJ1-6
V: TRBV5-6
CDR3: CASSSTTGRGDSPLHF
DNA: TGTGCCAGCAGCTCTACGACAGGGCGGGGGGATTCACCCCTCCACTTT

D: NA
size: NA
J: TRBJ2-7
V: TRBV6-2/TRBV6-3
CDR3: CASEDLTYEQYF
DNA: TGTGCCAGCGAGGATCTCACCTACGAGCAGTACTTC

D: NA
size: many
J: TRBJ1-2
V: TRBV20-1
CDR3: CSAQTAPPYGYTF
DNA: TGCAGTGCGCAGACAGCCCCACCGTATGGCTACACCTTC

D: TRBD2
size: NA
J: TRBJ2-7
V: TRBV18
CDR3: CASSKAGGLSYEQYF
DNA: TGTGCCAGCTCAAAAGCGGGAGGCCTCTCCTACGAGCAGTACTTC

D: NA
size: many
J: TRBJ1-2
V: TRBV20-1
CDR3: CSARDAAGRGYTF
DNA: TGCAGTGCTAGAGATGCGGCAGGGCGCGGCTACACCTTC

D: NA
size: many
J: TRBJ1-1
V: TRBV19
CDR3: CASWGGGENTEAFF
DNA: TGTGCCAGTTGGGGGGGAGGAGAAAACACTGAAGCTTTCTTT

D: TRBD1
size: many
J: TRBJ2-7
V: TRBV5-1
CDR3: CASSPDRAGSEQYF
DNA: TGCGCCAGCAGCCCGGACAGGGCGGGCAGCGAGCAGTACTTC

D: NA
size: NA
J: TRBJ2-2
V: TRBV7-3
CDR3: CASSDFTGELFF
DNA: TGTGCCAGCAGCGATTTCACCGGGGAGCTGTTTTTT

D: TRBD2
size: many
J: TRBJ2-3
V: TRBV12-3/TRBV12-4
CDR3: CASRRREEADTQYF
DNA: TGTGCCAGCCGTAGGCGGGAGGAAGCAGATACGCAGTATTTT

D: NA
size: many
J: TRBJ1-1
V: TRBV27
CDR3: CASSLHATGEAFF
DNA: TGTGCCAGCAGTTTACACGCAACAGGTGAAGCTTTCTTT

D: NA
size: NA
J: TRBJ2-7
V: TRBV6-1
CDR3: CASTNPAQGKYEQYF
DNA: TGTGCCAGCACTAATCCGGCTCAAGGGAAGTACGAGCAGTACTTC

D: NA
size: many
J: TRBJ2-7
V: TRBV28
CDR3: CASSFLQAYDEQYF
DNA: TGTGCCAGCAGTTTTTTACAGGCTTACGACGAGCAGTACTTC

D: TRBD2
size: NA
J: TRBJ2-6
V: TRBV6-1
CDR3: CASSGIGGIDTSGANVLTF
DNA: TGTGCCAGCAGTGGGATCGGGGGGATTGATACTTCTGGGGCCAACGTCCTGACTTTC

D: NA
size: few
J: TRBJ2-7
V: TRBV12-3/TRBV12-4
CDR3: CASSLALGPTYEQYF
DNA: TGTGCCAGCAGTTTAGCGCTTGGCCCTACCTACGAGCAGTACTTC

D: NA
size: many
J: TRBJ1-1
V: TRBV18
CDR3: CASSPWDLNTEAFF
DNA: TGTGCCAGCTCACCATGGGACCTGAACACTGAAGCTTTCTTT

D: NA
size: many
J: TRBJ1-5
V: TRBV20-1
CDR3: CSALGVSGSNQPQHF
DNA: TGCAGTGCCCTAGGGGTCAGTGGGAGCAATCAGCCCCAGCATTTT

D: NA
size: many
J: TRBJ1-5
V: TRBV6-2/TRBV6-3
CDR3: CASNRIPPINSNQPQHF
DNA: TGTGCCAGCAATCGAATCCCTCCGATAAATAGCAATCAGCCCCAGCATTTT

D: TRBD2
size: NA
J: TRBJ2-5
V: TRBV25-1
CDR3: CASSESASGVQETQYF
DNA: TGTGCCAGCAGTGAATCGGCTAGCGGGGTACAAGAGACCCAGTACTTC

D: TRBD1
size: NA
J: TRBJ1-6
V: TRBV4-2
CDR3: CASSKMPGQGYNSPLHF
DNA: TGTGCCAGCAGCAAAATGCCGGGACAGGGCTATAATTCACCCCTCCACTTT

D: NA
size: once
J: TRBJ1-3
V: TRBV7-8
CDR3: CASSLGVAGNTIYF
DNA: TGTGCCAGCAGCTTAGGGGTAGCTGGAAACACCATATATTTT